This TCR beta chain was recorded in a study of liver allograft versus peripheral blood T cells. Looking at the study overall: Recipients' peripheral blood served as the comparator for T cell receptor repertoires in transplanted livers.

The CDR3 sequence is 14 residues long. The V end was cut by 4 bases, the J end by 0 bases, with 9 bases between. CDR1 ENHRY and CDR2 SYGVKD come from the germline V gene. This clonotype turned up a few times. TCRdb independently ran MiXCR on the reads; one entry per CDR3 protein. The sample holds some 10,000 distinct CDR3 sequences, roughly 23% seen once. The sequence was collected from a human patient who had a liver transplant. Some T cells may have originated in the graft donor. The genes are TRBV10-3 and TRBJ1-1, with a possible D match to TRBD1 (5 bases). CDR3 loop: CAISVAGLNTEAFF. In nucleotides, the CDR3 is TGTGCCATCAGTGTAGCAGGGCTGAACACTGAAGCTTTCTTT.